These T cell receptor beta chains were read from a single sample in a study of shared clonotypes between healthy human individuals. Sequencing used immunoSEQ multiplex PCR; TCRdb keeps in-frame clones, though not all of them. This table holds hundreds of thousands of clones, nearly 97% found once. Material: naive CD8+ T cells sorted from blood. The receptors originated from a woman aged 25-40 years in good health. CDR3s leave out the opening cysteine and the closing phenylalanine or tryptophan. The order of the fields is J gene, V gene, CDR3 protein.

J: TRBJ2-3; V: TRBV5-6; CDR3: ASSLGSDGLDTQY
J: TRBJ2-7; V: TRBV10-3; CDR3: AISDRTSGTYEQY
J: TRBJ1-3; V: TRBV13; CDR3: ASSSRTGAYSGNTIY
J: TRBJ2-4; V: TRBV27; CDR3: ASRDGPLAKNIQY
J: TRBJ1-5; V: TRBV6-6; CDR3: ASSTGQGQPQH
J: TRBJ1-4; V: TRBV15; CDR3: ATSSRGQGPNEKLF
J: TRBJ1-3; V: TRBV9; CDR3: ASSAGTGVGNTIY
J: TRBJ2-7; V: TRBV19; CDR3: ASSIGGASYYEQY
J: TRBJ1-1; V: TRBV5-6; CDR3: ASSLEAGWNTEAF
J: -; V: TRBV27; CDR3: ASSHGVSYEQY
J: TRBJ1-4; V: TRBV4-2; CDR3: ASSQGQEKLF
J: TRBJ2-1; V: TRBV6-5; CDR3: ASSYSTGGERF
J: TRBJ2-1; V: TRBV27; CDR3: ASSLEPVGNEQF
J: TRBJ2-2; V: TRBV13; CDR3: ASSLGRGLRELF
J: TRBJ2-5; V: TRBV5-4; CDR3: ASSSGTSGSAETQY
J: TRBJ2-1; V: TRBV4-1; CDR3: ASSQASNSYNEQF
J: TRBJ2-7; V: TRBV11-2; CDR3: ASSHRTGIYEQY
J: TRBJ2-3; V: TRBV28; CDR3: ASSSPREFSGDTQY
J: TRBJ2-2; V: TRBV2; CDR3: ASLSPFGELF
J: TRBJ2-1; V: TRBV4-1; CDR3: ASSWGLAGQNEQF
J: TRBJ1-1; V: TRBV2; CDR3: ASSDWGRSTEAF
J: TRBJ2-5; V: TRBV5-1; CDR3: ASSQAPGARKTQY
J: TRBJ2-5; V: TRBV7-9; CDR3: ASSSDLKQETQY
J: TRBJ1-1; V: TRBV7-9; CDR3: ASSQRTDWGTEAF
J: TRBJ2-7; V: TRBV2; CDR3: ASCIAGPYEQY
J: TRBJ1-1; V: TRBV21-1; CDR3: ASSKEVWGQMNTEAF
J: TRBJ2-5; V: TRBV7-9; CDR3: AGKDFSGETQY
J: TRBJ1-5; V: TRBV19; CDR3: ASSIRDSDQPQH
J: TRBJ1-1; V: TRBV4-1; CDR3: ASSLLTGRSANTEAF
J: TRBJ2-7; V: TRBV5-6; CDR3: ASSLAFSGSYEQY
J: TRBJ1-1; V: TRBV29-1; CDR3: SVEGEGQGTTEAF
J: TRBJ2-5; V: TRBV9; CDR3: ASSSQETQY
J: TRBJ2-7; V: TRBV9; CDR3: ASSVGGTGSYEQY
J: TRBJ2-3; V: TRBV6-5; CDR3: ASSPPGRSTQY
J: TRBJ2-3; V: TRBV28; CDR3: ASSIEGNADTQY
J: TRBJ2-1; V: TRBV19; CDR3: ASSIAWREGLTDEQF
J: TRBJ2-3; V: TRBV7-9; CDR3: ASSLGGPVKTDTQY
J: TRBJ1-4; V: TRBV28; CDR3: ASSAVDNEKLF
J: TRBJ2-7; V: TRBV4-1; CDR3: ASSQGQFYEQY
J: TRBJ2-5; V: TRBV5-4; CDR3: ASSAGTGLVGQETQY
J: TRBJ2-3; V: TRBV27; CDR3: ASSPGTVSTDTQY
J: TRBJ2-4; V: TRBV27; CDR3: ASSSGGQNIQY
J: TRBJ1-3; V: TRBV7-8; CDR3: ASSLFADFPGNTIY
J: TRBJ1-1; V: TRBV28; CDR3: ASSLTKGGTEAF
J: TRBJ1-1; V: TRBV14; CDR3: ASSRLFGTEAF
J: TRBJ2-1; V: TRBV7-9; CDR3: ASSSGQGGNEQF
J: TRBJ1-1; V: TRBV19; CDR3: ASSVPGAWAF
J: TRBJ2-7; V: TRBV7-9; CDR3: ASSLPQGATPSDEQY
J: TRBJ2-1; V: TRBV6-4; CDR3: ARARNSYNEQF
J: TRBJ2-2; V: TRBV7-9; CDR3: ASSPRDRWAGELF